The sequence of this T cell receptor beta chain was determined in a study of T cells in Graves' hyperthyroidism and ophthalmopathy. General observations from the study: Researchers found most expanded thyroid clonotypes above 0.001 in blood as well.

As to this clonotype: What it recognizes is unknown.

The hyperthyroidism was newly diagnosed and had lasted under 2 months; the patients were aged 18 to 65. A patient was excluded if there was uncontrolled infection, other autoimmune disease, pregnancy or lactation. Amplification of TCR beta CDR3 regions was performed using RNA transcripts as template. The study used the HTBI primer set for a first-round RT-PCR of the TCR CDR3. TCRdb ran MiXCR on the multiplex PCR reads and lists one entry per CDR3 protein. The sample has just over 550,000 distinct CDR3 sequences; 35% to 55% are singletons. Germline loops: CDR1 SGHDN, CDR2 FVKESK. The CDR3 spans 14 residues. Trimming took off 1 base at V and 1 base at J, with 7 bases between the two ends.

This chain connects TRBV14 to TRBJ2-5; D remains unclear. The sequencing sample was made of peripheral blood or thyroid tissue (not recorded which). This sequence originates from a woman under 30 with Graves' hyperthyroidism. The CDR3 DNA follows: TGTGCCAGCAGCCAAGCCAAAGGCCAAGAGACCCAGTACTTC. It codes for CASSQAKGQETQYF. The full variable domain, with the rest looked up from reference TRBV14 and TRBJ2-5, is EAGVTQFPSHSVIEKGQTVTLRCDPISGHDNLYWYRRVMGKEIKFLLHFVKESKQDESGMPNNRFLAERTGGTYSTLKVQPAELEDSGVYFCASSQAKGQETQYFGPGTRLLVL.